What follows are 22 T cell receptor beta chains derived from one specimen sequenced in a study of stem cell transplantation in POMP-related autoinflammatory disease. Profiling relied on immunoSEQ multiplex PCR, and the TCRdb table lists in-frame clones only, not all of them. The sample holds tens of thousands of clones, approximately 90% seen once. Source: CD4+ T cells from PBMCs, taken after stem cell transplantation. All receptors derive from a human patient with POMP-related autoinflammation and immune dysregulation (PRAID). A share of the T cells may be of graft donor origin.

The rearrangement joins TRBV28 to TRBJ2-7; 9 bases map to TRBD1. J gave up 4 bases and V 7 bases, and 8 bases lay outside the gene matches. The CDR3 spans 14 residues. The V gene's germline CDR1 is MDHEN and CDR2 SYDVKM. The CDR3 DNA reads as TGTGCCAGCACCGGACAGGGGACGGAGTACGAGCAGTACTTC. This translates into CASTGQGTEYEQYF.

This chain links TRBV28 with TRBJ1-4; D is ambiguous. This CDR3 has 13 amino acids. Trimming removed 6 bases at V and 8 bases at J, with 13 bases between. Per germline, CDR1 MDHEN and CDR2 SYDVKM. The DNA for the CDR3 is TGTGCCAGCAGGTCCGGGATAGCCGAAAAACTGTTTTTT. It encodes CASRSGIAEKLFF.

The chain uses TRBV5-1 and TRBJ2-3; 9 nucleotides match TRBD2. Trimming at V came to 0 bases and at J to 4 bases, leaving 6 bases not matched to a gene. This CDR3 comprises 16 residues. From germline, CDR1 is SGHRS and CDR2 YFSETQ. CDR3 sequence: CASSLVAGEGADTQYF. The DNA for the CDR3 is TGCGCCAGCAGCTTGGTAGCGGGAGAGGGGGCAGATACGCAGTATTTT.

V gene TRBV18 combines with J gene TRBJ1-6; D unresolved. V gave up 3 bases and J gave up 5 bases, with 5 bases separating them. Germline lookup yields CDR1 KGHSH and CDR2 LQKENI. This CDR3 contains 13 residues. The CDR3 protein is CASSPSNNSPLHF. In DNA form, the CDR3 reads TGTGCCAGCTCACCTTCGAATAATTCACCCCTCCACTTT.

This sequence joins TRBV20-1 and TRBJ2-3, with TRBD2 matching 7 bases. Germline CDR1 DFQATT, CDR2 SNEGSKA (reference sequence). The CDR3 is 15 residues long. V shed 3 bases, J shed 1 base, and the junction held 7 bases outside the gene matches. The CDR3 region is CSASWASGRTDTQYF. As DNA, the CDR3 is TGCAGTGCTAGTTGGGCTAGCGGACGCACAGATACGCAGTATTTT.

The rearrangement uses TRBV12-5 and TRBJ2-3, with D perhaps TRBD1 (6 bases). The germline CDR1 and CDR2 sequences are LGHNT and FRNRAP. The length of the CDR3 is 17 residues. Trimming removed 0 bases from V and 0 bases from J, with 13 bases in between. The CDR3 loop reads CASGLVQGNVSTDTQYF. The CDR3 DNA reads as TGTGCTAGTGGTTTGGTACAGGGTAATGTTAGCACAGATACGCAGTATTTT.

The chain links TRBV6-5 to TRBJ2-3, with a weak D call TRBD1 (6 bases). Germline CDR1 and CDR2: MNHEY and SVGAGI. CDR3 length: 14 amino acids. Trimming pared 5 bases from V and 4 bases from J, leaving 13 bases between. The CDR3 sequence: CASSIYREADTQYF. In DNA form, the CDR3 reads TGTGCCAGCAGTATATACAGGGAAGCAGATACGCAGTATTTT.

DNA of the CDR3: TGTGCCAGCAGCCCAGGACTGAGGGGAGAGACCCAGTACTTC. It specifies CASSPGLRGETQYF. The rearrangement uses TRBV11-2 and TRBJ2-5; tentatively, D is TRBD1 or TRBD2 (5 bases each). V lost 5 bases and J lost 4, with 14 bases in between. The CDR3 runs 14 residues. Germline V lookup: CDR1 SGHAT, CDR2 FQNNGV.

This clone was picked up a small number of times. The CDR3 DNA is TGTGCCAGCAGCTTAATGGGACAGGGTGACGAGCAGTACGTC. This sequence encodes CASSLMGQGDEQYV. This chain uses TRBV7-8 with TRBJ2-7; 9 nucleotides align to TRBD1. The trim removed 2 bases at V and 5 bases at J, leaving 4 bases unmatched. The CDR3 is 14 amino acids. The germline CDR1 and CDR2 sequences are SGHVS and FQNEAQ.

Here the CDR3 reads CASSFSASGGMDEQFF. DNA for the CDR3: TGTGCCAGCAGCTTTTCGGCTAGCGGGGGAATGGATGAGCAGTTCTTC. The J gene is TRBJ2-1, the V gene TRBV11-2; 10 nucleotides align to TRBD2. The CDR3 totals 16 residues. In germline, CDR1 is SGHAT, CDR2 FQNNGV. The trim removed 3 bases at V and 8 bases at J, leaving 10 bases unmatched.

The chain employs TRBV30 and TRBJ2-7; D assignment may be TRBD1 or TRBD2 (5 bases each). The germline gives CDR1 GTSNPN, CDR2 SVGIG (reference sequence). Trimming stripped 5 bases from V and 8 bases from J, with 22 bases between. The CDR3 length is 14 residues. The CDR3: CAWGNRDAGWKQYF. The CDR3 bases are TGTGCCTGGGGGAATCGGGACGCGGGTTGGAAGCAGTACTTC. Together with reference TRBV30 and TRBJ2-7, the CDR3 gives the full variable domain: SQTIHQWPATLVQPVGSPLSLECTVEGTSNPNLYWYRQAAGRGLQLLFYSVGIGQISSEVPQNLSASRPQDRQFILSSKKLLLSDSGFYLCAWGNRDAGWKQYFGPGTRLTVT.

This chain connects TRBV20-1 to TRBJ2-3; no definite D call. Germline V lookup: CDR1 DFQATT, CDR2 SNEGSKA (reference sequence). V lost 5 bases, J lost 0 bases, and 3 bases lay in between. This CDR3 is 11 amino acids long. The CDR3 bases are TGCAGTGCTCCTAGCACAGATACGCAGTATTTT. Translating gives CSAPSTDTQYF.

This chain connects TRBV28 to TRBJ2-1, with TRBD1 matching 10 bases. Germline lookup yields CDR1 MDHEN and CDR2 SYDVKM. The V and J ends lost 1 base and 6 bases, in that order; junction bases with no gene match: 6. The CDR3 length is 16 residues. DNA for the CDR3: TGTGCCAGCAGTTTATTTGGGACAGGGGTGGGCAATGAGCAGTTCTTC. It translates to CASSLFGTGVGNEQFF.

This chain uses TRBV12-3 or TRBV12-4 with TRBJ2-3; D call uncertain. Trimming stripped 5 bases from V and 6 bases from J, with 9 bases between. This CDR3 region has 12 residues. The CDR3 sequence: CASSAVWDTQYF. In nucleotides, the CDR3 is TGTGCCAGCAGTGCCGTCTGGGATACGCAGTATTTT.

The V call is TRBV19, the J call TRBJ1-5; 7 positions match TRBD1. Trimming at V came to 7 bases and at J to 6 bases, leaving 9 bases not matched to a gene. Germline V gene data show CDR1 as LNHDA and CDR2 as SQIVND (reference sequence). The CDR3 is made up of 14 amino acids. CDR3: CASNPGQRIQPQHF. CDR3 bases: TGTGCCAGTAATCCGGGACAGAGAATTCAGCCCCAGCATTTT.

This rearrangement joins TRBV18 to TRBJ1-6; D is unresolved. V was pared by 2 bases and J by 5 bases, with 7 bases between. The CDR3 covers 14 residues. Germline lookup yields CDR1 KGHSH and CDR2 LQKENI. Here the CDR3 DNA reads TGTGCCAGCTCACCAGGGCATAATAATTCACCCCTCCACTTT. It encodes CASSPGHNNSPLHF.

The J gene is TRBJ1-2, the V gene TRBV15; D unresolved. CDR1 LNHNV and CDR2 YYDKDF come from the germline V gene (reference sequence). V lost 1 base and J 7 bases, leaving 7 bases between the germline ends. This CDR3 comprises 12 residues. DNA of the CDR3: TGTGCCACCAGCAGAGCGTCGGGTGGCTACACCTTC. This encodes CATSRASGGYTF.

This chain connects TRBV30 to TRBJ1-5; D perhaps matches TRBD1 (6 bases). Trimming removed 2 bases at V and 4 bases at J, with 9 bases between. The CDR3 spans 13 residues. Per germline, CDR1 GTSNPN and CDR2 SVGIG (reference sequence). CDR3 sequence: CAWSPQGNQPQHF. The CDR3 region has the DNA TGTGCCTGGAGTCCCCAGGGGAATCAGCCCCAGCATTTT. Looking up the rest from reference TRBV30 and TRBJ1-5 gives the full variable domain: SQTIHQWPATLVQPVGSPLSLECTVEGTSNPNLYWYRQAAGRGLQLLFYSVGIGQISSEVPQNLSASRPQDRQFILSSKKLLLSDSGFYLCAWSPQGNQPQHFGDGTRLSIL.

This clone was seen more than once but under ten times. This sequence joins TRBV5-1 and TRBJ1-5; 7 bases line up with TRBD1. J gave up 4 bases and V 1 base, and 5 bases lay outside the gene matches. Germline loops: CDR1 SGHRS, CDR2 YFSETQ. The CDR3 totals 15 residues. CDR3 residues: CASSLWTGPNQPQHF. In nucleotides, the CDR3 is TGCGCCAGCAGCTTGTGGACAGGTCCTAATCAGCCCCAGCATTTT.

This rearrangement joins TRBV18 to TRBJ1-2, with a weak D call TRBD1 (5 bases). This CDR3 is built from 13 residues. CDR1 is KGHSH, CDR2 LQKENI, per germline. V lost 0 bases and J lost 6, with 8 bases in between. Here the CDR3 reads CASSPPGGNGYTF. In DNA form, the CDR3 reads TGTGCCAGCTCACCACCGGGGGGGAATGGCTACACCTTC.

This clone was detected a few times. This chain joins TRBV18 and TRBJ2-1, with D possibly being TRBD1 or TRBD2 (7 bases each). V gave up 6 bases and J gave up 8 bases, with 17 bases separating them. This CDR3 is built from 14 residues. Germline assignment: CDR1 KGHSH and CDR2 LQKENI. The CDR3 DNA reads as TGTGCCAGCTCCCTCAGGGGGGGAGGCGATGAGCAGTTCTTC. Its protein is CASSLRGGGDEQFF.

The CDR3 loop is CAWSQSSSGNTIYF. CDR3 bases: TGTGCCTGGAGTCAGTCTTCCTCTGGAAACACCATATATTTT. V usage is TRBV30 and J usage is TRBJ1-3, with D unclear. Germline CDR1 reads GTSNPN; CDR2 reads SVGIG (reference sequence). V lost 2 bases and J 0 bases, leaving 8 bases between the germline ends. The CDR3 covers 14 residues. Combining the CDR3 with reference TRBV30 and TRBJ1-3 gives the whole variable domain SQTIHQWPATLVQPVGSPLSLECTVEGTSNPNLYWYRQAAGRGLQLLFYSVGIGQISSEVPQNLSASRPQDRQFILSSKKLLLSDSGFYLCAWSQSSSGNTIYFGEGSWLTVV.